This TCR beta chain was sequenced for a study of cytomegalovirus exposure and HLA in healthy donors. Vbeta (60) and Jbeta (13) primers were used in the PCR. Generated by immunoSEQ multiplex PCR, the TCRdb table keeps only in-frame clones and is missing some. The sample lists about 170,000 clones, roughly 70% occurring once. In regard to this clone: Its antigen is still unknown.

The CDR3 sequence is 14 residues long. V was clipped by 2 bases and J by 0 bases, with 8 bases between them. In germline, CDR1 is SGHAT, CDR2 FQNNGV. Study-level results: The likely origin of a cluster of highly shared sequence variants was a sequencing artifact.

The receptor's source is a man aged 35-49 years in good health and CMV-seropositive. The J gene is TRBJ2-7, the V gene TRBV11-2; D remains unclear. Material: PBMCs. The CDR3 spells CASSLTDGSYEQYF. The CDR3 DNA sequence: TGTGCCAGCAGCTTAACAGACGGCTCCTACGAGCAGTACTTC.